This T cell receptor (beta chain) stems from a study of blood T cell repertoires in COVID-19. Assay used: immunoSEQ multiplex PCR; TCRdb lists only in-frame clones, some missing. Here the sample spans over 35,000 clones, 65% to 90% being singletons. CDR1 is MNHEY, CDR2 SVGAGI, per germline. The CDR3 has 15 amino acids. V lost 7 bases, J lost 0 bases, and 9 bases stayed unmatched. J is TRBJ2-7 and V is TRBV6-5; 7 bases map to TRBD1. Sequenced: peripheral blood. The TCR sequence derives from a human donor in a cohort sampled during active COVID-19. DNA for the CDR3: TGTGCCAGCACGTTTAGGGACAGTAGCTCCTACGAGCAGTACTTC. Its protein is CASTFRDSSSYEQYF.